This T cell receptor beta chain was obtained from a study of T cells after yellow fever vaccination. This CDR3 contains 16 residues. Germline CDR1 is SGHVS and CDR2 is FQNEAQ. V was pared by 2 bases and J by 0 bases, with 12 bases between. In regard to this clonotype: Its antigen is currently unknown.

Template switching by 5'RACE produced TCR cDNA, adding a universal primer site and UMIs. TCRdb reanalysed the 5' RACE reads using MiXCR and keeps one entry per CDR3 protein. The table shows around 590,000 distinct CDR3 sequences, with about 12% occurring only once. Whole-study findings and limits: Booster sampling recovered most clones from primary vaccination (around 96% CD4, approximately 90% CD8). The secondary response peaked faster, at day 5 versus 15, but was weaker.

The sample in question was PBMCs, obtained on the day of the yellow fever booster vaccination. The receptor was derived from a man in his thirties or forties who received the YFV17D yellow fever vaccine. V usage is TRBV7-8 and J usage is TRBJ2-3, with a possible D match to TRBD2 (6 bases). Here the CDR3 DNA reads TGTGCCAGCAGCTTACCGGGACTCTATAGCACAGATACGCAGTATTTT. Translating gives CASSLPGLYSTDTQYF.